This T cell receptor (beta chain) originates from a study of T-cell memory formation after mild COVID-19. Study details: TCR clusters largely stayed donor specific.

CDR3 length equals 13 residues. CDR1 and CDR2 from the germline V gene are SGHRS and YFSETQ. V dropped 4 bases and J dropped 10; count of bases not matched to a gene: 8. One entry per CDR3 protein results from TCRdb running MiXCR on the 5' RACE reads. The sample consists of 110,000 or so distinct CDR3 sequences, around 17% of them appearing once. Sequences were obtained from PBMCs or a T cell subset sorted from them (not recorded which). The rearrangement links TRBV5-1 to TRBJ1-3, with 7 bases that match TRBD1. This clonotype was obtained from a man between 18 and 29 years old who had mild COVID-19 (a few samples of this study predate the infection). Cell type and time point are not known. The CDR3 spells CASSPSGQLTIYF. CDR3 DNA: TGCGCCAGCAGCCCTTCGGGACAGTTAACCATATATTTT.